These 11 T cell receptor beta chains were sequenced from one sample in a study of blood T cell repertoires in COVID-19. The assay was immunoSEQ multiplex PCR, and TCRdb's table has in-frame clones only and misses some. The sample yields some 150,000 clones, approximately 78% seen once. The sequenced material came from peripheral blood. All receptors come from a woman aged 80 or older with acute or convalescent COVID-19.

V and J are TRBV29-1 and TRBJ1-2; D unclear. Germline CDR1 SQVTM, CDR2 ANQGSEA. The CDR3 runs to 12 residues. The ends were cut back, 1 base at V and 9 bases at J, with 12 bases in the middle. CDR3 residues: CSVEGAPDRYTF. The CDR3, as DNA: TGCAGCGTTGAAGGGGCGCCCGATCGCTACACCTTC.

V gene TRBV18 combines with J gene TRBJ1-2; 7 bases align to TRBD1. CDR1 KGHSH and CDR2 LQKENI come from the germline V gene. CDR3 size: 14 residues. V lost 3 bases and J lost 5; bases outside the gene matches: 6. The CDR3 bases are TGTGCCAGCTCACCTAGGACAGGAGAGTATGGCTACACCTTC. It codes for CASSPRTGEYGYTF.

This clone was seen a single time. This chain uses TRBV4-1 with TRBJ2-5, with D perhaps matching TRBD1 (6 bases). The CDR3 totals 14 residues. With 2 bases removed from V and 4 bases from J, the gap between germline ends came to 11 bases. Germline CDR1 reads MGHRA; CDR2 reads YSYEKL. CDR3 DNA sequence: TGCGCCAGCAGCCAACAGGGGTGGGGAGAGACCCAGTACTTC. Translating it yields CASSQQGWGETQYF.

The rearrangement joins TRBV7-8 to TRBJ2-7, with TRBD2 matching 8 bases. The CDR3 length is 15 residues. Germline loops: CDR1 SGHVS, CDR2 FQNEAQ. V shed 1 base and J 2 bases; nucleotides not matched to a gene: 4. CDR3 nucleotides: TGTGCCAGCAGCTTAGGCCTCGGGGGGGCCTACGAGCAGTACTTC. Protein sequence: CASSLGLGGAYEQYF.

The CDR3, as DNA: TGTGCCAGCAGTGAACTGGTCTCAAAAGGGAGGAATGGCTACACCTTC. This translates into CASSELVSKGRNGYTF. V is TRBV2 and J is TRBJ1-2; D gene unclear. This CDR3 is built from 16 residues. V lost 2 bases and J lost 6, with 19 bases in between. Per germline, CDR1 SNHLY and CDR2 FYNNEI.

The CDR3 DNA sequence: TGTGCCAGCAGCGGACTAGTAATCGGCTACGAGCAGTACTTC. As protein: CASSGLVIGYEQYF. The chain recombines TRBV7-2 with TRBJ2-7; 7 nucleotides align to TRBD2. This CDR3 has 14 amino acids. Germline CDR1 is SGHTA and CDR2 is FQGNSA. After removal of 5 bases from V and 3 bases from J, the junction contained 7 bases not matched to a gene.

CDR3 residues: CSVPTGRYGYTF. CDR3 nucleotide sequence: TGCAGCGTCCCGACAGGCCGCTATGGCTACACCTTC. The chain has TRBV29-1 and TRBJ1-2; the D gene is possibly TRBD1 (6 bases). The germline V gene has CDR1 SQVTM and CDR2 ANQGSEA. The CDR3 is made up of 12 amino acids. Trimming removed 6 bases from V and 4 bases from J, with 12 bases in between.

The chain has TRBV6-5 and TRBJ2-7, with D possibly being TRBD1 (5 bases). CDR1 is MNHEY, CDR2 SVGAGI, per germline. Trimming pared 6 bases from V and 3 bases from J, leaving 15 bases between. The CDR3 loop spans 14 amino acids. The CDR3 reads CASRGKTESYEQYF. The CDR3 DNA follows: TGTGCCAGCAGGGGTAAGACAGAGAGCTACGAGCAGTACTTC.

This chain connects TRBV5-4 to TRBJ2-5; D unresolved. The CDR3 loop spans 12 amino acids. The germline gives CDR1 SGHNT, CDR2 YYREEE (reference sequence). Trimming took 4 bases from V and 0 from J, leaving 4 bases between them. CDR3 nucleotide sequence: TGTGCCAGCAGCCTTTACCAAGAGACCCAGTACTTC. Translated: CASSLYQETQYF.

V is TRBV19 and J is TRBJ1-2; TRBD1 is a possible D gene (5 bases). From germline, CDR1 is LNHDA and CDR2 SQIVND (reference sequence). Trimming stripped 3 bases from V and 3 bases from J, with 11 bases between. The CDR3 length is 14 residues. Here the CDR3 DNA reads TGTGCCAGTAGTATCGGGGGTTTGGACTATGGCTACACCTTC. Its protein is CASSIGGLDYGYTF.

The chain has TRBV7-3 and TRBJ1-2; D may be TRBD1 (5 bases). V was shortened by 2 bases and J by 8 bases, with 15 bases between the two germline ends. The CDR3 consists of 14 residues. Germline V gene sequence: CDR1 SGHTA, CDR2 FQGTGA. The chain's CDR3 is CASSLAPSGGGYTF. The CDR3 bases are TGTGCCAGCAGCTTAGCCCCTTCGGGGGGAGGCTACACCTTC.